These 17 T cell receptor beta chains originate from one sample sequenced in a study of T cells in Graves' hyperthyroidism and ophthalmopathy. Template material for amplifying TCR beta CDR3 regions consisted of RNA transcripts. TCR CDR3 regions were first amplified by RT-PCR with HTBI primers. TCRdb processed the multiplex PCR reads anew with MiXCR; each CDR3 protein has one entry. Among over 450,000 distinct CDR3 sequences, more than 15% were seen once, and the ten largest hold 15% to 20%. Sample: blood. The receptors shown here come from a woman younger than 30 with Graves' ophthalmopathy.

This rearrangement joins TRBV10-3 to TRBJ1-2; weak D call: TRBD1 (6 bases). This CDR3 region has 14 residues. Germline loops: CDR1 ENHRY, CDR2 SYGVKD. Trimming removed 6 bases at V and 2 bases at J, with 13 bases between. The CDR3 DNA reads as TGTGCCATCAGGACCGGGACACAAAACTATGGCTACACCTTC. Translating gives CAIRTGTQNYGYTF.

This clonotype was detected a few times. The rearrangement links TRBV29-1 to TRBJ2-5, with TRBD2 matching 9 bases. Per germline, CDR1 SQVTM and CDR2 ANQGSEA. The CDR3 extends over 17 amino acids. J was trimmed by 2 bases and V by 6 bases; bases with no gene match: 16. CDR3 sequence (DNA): TGCAGCGTCACCTCTCAGGCGGGAGGGCCGGAACAAGAGACCCAGTACTTC. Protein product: CSVTSQAGGPEQETQYF.

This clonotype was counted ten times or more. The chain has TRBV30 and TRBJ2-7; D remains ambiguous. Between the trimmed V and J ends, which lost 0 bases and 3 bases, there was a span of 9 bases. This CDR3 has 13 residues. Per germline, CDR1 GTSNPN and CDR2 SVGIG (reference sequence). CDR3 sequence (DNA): TGTGCCTGGAGTGTATCCGAGTACTACGAGCAGTACTTC. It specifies CAWSVSEYYEQYF. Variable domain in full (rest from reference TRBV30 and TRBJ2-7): SQTIHQWPATLVQPVGSPLSLECTVEGTSNPNLYWYRQAAGRGLQLLFYSVGIGQISSEVPQNLSASRPQDRQFILSSKKLLLSDSGFYLCAWSVSEYYEQYFGPGTRLTVT.

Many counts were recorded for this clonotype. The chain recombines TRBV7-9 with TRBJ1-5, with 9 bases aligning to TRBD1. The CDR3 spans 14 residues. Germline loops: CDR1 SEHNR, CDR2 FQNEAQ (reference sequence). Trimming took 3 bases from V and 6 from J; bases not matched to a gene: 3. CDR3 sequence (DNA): TGTGCCAGCAGCTTTACAGGGGGCAGTCAGCCCCAGCATTTT. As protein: CASSFTGGSQPQHF.

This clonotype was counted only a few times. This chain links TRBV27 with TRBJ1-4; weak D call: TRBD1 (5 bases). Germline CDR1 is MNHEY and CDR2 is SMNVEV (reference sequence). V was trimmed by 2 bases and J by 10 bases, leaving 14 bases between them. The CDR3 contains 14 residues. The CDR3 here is CASSLSGGWGKLFF. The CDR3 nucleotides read TGTGCCAGCAGTTTAAGCGGGGGATGGGGAAAACTGTTTTTT. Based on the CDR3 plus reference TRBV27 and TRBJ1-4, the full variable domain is EAQVTQNPRYLITVTGKKLTVTCSQNMNHEYMSWYRQDPGLGLRQIYYSMNVEVTDKGDVPEGYKVSRKEKRNFPLILESPSPNQTSLYFCASSLSGGWGKLFFGSGTQLSVL.

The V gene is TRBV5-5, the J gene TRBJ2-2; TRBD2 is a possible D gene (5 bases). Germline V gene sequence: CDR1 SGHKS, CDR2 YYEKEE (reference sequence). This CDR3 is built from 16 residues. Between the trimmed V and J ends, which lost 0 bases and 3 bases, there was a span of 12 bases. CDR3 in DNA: TGTGCCAGCAGCTTGGCAGGTGCCGGGGACACCGGGGAGCTGTTTTTT. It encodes CASSLAGAGDTGELFF.

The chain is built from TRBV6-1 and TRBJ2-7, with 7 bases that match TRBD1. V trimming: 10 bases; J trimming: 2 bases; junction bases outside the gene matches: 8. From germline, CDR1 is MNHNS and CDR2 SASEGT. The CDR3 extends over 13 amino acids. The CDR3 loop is CATLDRVTYEQYF. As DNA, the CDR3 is TGTGCCACCCTCGACAGGGTAACCTACGAGCAGTACTTC.

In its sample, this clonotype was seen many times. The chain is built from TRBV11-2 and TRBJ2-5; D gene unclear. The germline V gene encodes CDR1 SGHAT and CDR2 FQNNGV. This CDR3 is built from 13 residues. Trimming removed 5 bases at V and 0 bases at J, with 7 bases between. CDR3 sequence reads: CASSPGYQETQYF. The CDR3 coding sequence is TGTGCCAGCAGCCCCGGCTACCAAGAGACCCAGTACTTC.

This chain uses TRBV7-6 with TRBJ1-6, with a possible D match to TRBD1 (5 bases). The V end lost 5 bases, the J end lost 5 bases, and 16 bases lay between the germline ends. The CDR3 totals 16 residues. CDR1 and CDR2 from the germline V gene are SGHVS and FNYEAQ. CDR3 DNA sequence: TGTGCCAGCAGCCCATCCCTCGACAGAGATAATTCACCCCTCCACTTT. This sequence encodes CASSPSLDRDNSPLHF. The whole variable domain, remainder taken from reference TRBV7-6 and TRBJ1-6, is GAGVSQSPRYKVTKRGQDVALRCDPISGHVSLYWYRQALGQGPEFLTYFNYEAQQDKSGLPNDRFSAERPEGSISTLTIQRTEQRDSAMYRCASSPSLDRDNSPLHFGNGTRLTVT.

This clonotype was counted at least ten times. The CDR3 sequence is CASSPDPVVYNEQFF. CDR3 DNA: TGCGCCAGCAGTCCTGACCCCGTAGTCTACAATGAGCAGTTCTTC. This chain connects TRBV5-1 to TRBJ2-1; D uncertain. The CDR3 is 15 residues long. From germline, CDR1 is SGHRS and CDR2 YFSETQ. V lost 5 bases to trimming and J lost 3 bases, with 15 bases between them.

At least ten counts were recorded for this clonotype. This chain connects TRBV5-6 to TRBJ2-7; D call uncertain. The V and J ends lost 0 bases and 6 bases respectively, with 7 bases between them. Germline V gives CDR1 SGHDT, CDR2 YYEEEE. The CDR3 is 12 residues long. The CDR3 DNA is TGTGCCAGCAGCTTGGCCGGACGCGAGCAGTACTTC. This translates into CASSLAGREQYF.

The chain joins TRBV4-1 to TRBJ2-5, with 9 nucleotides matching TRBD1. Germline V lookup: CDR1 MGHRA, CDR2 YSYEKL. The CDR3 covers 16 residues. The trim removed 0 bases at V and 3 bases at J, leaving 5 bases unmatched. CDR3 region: CASSQDRWDREETQYF. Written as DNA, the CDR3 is TGCGCCAGCAGCCAAGATCGATGGGACAGGGAAGAGACCCAGTACTTC.

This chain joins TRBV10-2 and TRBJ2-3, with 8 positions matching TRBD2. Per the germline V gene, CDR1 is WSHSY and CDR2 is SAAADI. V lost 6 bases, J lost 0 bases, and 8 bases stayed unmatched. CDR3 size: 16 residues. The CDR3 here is CASRDTSGPSTDTQYF. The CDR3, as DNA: TGCGCCAGCAGGGACACTAGCGGACCTAGCACAGATACGCAGTATTTT.

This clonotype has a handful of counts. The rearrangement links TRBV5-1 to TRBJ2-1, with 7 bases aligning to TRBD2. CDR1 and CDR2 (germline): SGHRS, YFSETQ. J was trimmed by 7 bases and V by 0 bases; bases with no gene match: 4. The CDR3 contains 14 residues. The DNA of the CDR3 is TGCGCCAGCAGCTTGGGGCGGGAGTGGAATGAGCAGTTCTTC. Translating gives CASSLGREWNEQFF.

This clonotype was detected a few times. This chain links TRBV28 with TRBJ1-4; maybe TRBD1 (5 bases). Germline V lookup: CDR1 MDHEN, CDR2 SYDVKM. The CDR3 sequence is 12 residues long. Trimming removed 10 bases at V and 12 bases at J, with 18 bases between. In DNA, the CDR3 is TGTGCCACCGGGGCGTGGCGGACTCAACTGTTTTTT. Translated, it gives CATGAWRTQLFF.

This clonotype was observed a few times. The CDR3 sequence: CASSLHGQGSGNTIYF. As DNA, the CDR3 is TGTGCCAGCAGCTTACACGGACAGGGCTCTGGAAACACCATATATTTT. V usage is TRBV9 and J usage is TRBJ1-3; 8 nucleotides match TRBD1. The CDR3 has 16 residues. Germline values: CDR1 SGDLS, CDR2 YYNGEE. J gave up 0 bases and V 4 bases, and 6 bases lay outside the gene matches.

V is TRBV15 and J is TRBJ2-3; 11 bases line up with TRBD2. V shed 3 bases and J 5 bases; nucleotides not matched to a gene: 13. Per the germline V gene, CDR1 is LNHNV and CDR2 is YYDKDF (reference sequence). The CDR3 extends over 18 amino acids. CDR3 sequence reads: CATSSIPRGLAEKDTQYF. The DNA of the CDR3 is TGTGCCACCAGCAGTATACCCCGGGGACTAGCGGAAAAAGATACGCAGTATTTT.